The rows below give T cell receptor beta chains drawn from one sample of a study of CD8 T cells in Susac syndrome. TCRdb reprocessed the immunoSEQ multiplex PCR reads with MiXCR, giving one entry per CDR3 protein. The sample contains over 100,000 distinct CDR3 sequences, less than 95% of which appear only once. What was sequenced was CD8+ T cells from PBMCs. These receptors were collected from a human donor in good health. CDR3s include the opening cysteine and the closing phenylalanine or tryptophan. The D gene is left open where the match is weak. Clone size is shown for a subset of rows, as once, few, many or a class of expanded clone.

j_gene | d_gene | abundance | v_gene | len | CDR3nt | CDR3aa
TRBJ2-7 | . | . | TRBV2 | 13 | TGTGCCAGCAGTGGGCTCCCCGATAGCCTCCAGTACTTC | CASSGLPDSLQYF
TRBJ2-1 | . | . | TRBV2 | 17 | TGTGCCAGCATTCGCCCCAGGCATGGAGGGCCGCGCGATGAGCAGTTCTTC | CASIRPRHGGPRDEQFF
TRBJ2-2 | . | . | TRBV19 | 12 | TGTGCCAGTAGCGTGAATCACGGGGAGCTGTTTTTT | CASSVNHGELFF
TRBJ2-7 | TRBD1 | . | TRBV19 | 16 | TGTGCCAGTAGTATCACTGGGACAGCCCCTATCTACGAGCAGTACTTC | CASSITGTAPIYEQYF
TRBJ1-5 | . | . | TRBV3-1 | 19 | TGTGCCAGCAGACCTAACTTTAAACAGGGTGGTGCGTTCGATCAGCCCCAGCATTTT | CASRPNFKQGGAFDQPQHF
TRBJ2-7 | . | . | TRBV14 | 15 | TGTGCCAGCAGCGAACTAGGGGGAACCCCCTACGAGCAGTACTTC | CASSELGGTPYEQYF
TRBJ2-5 | . | . | TRBV5-1 | 15 | TGCGCCAGCACGGAAGCCCTAGGGTCCCAGGAGACCCAGTACTTC | CASTEALGSQETQYF
TRBJ1-5 | . | . | TRBV20-1 | 15 | TGCAGTGCTAGAGTCTCGGGAGGCTCTGATCAGCCCCAGCATTTT | CSARVSGGSDQPQHF
TRBJ2-1 | . | once | TRBV19 | 15 | TGTGCCAGTACCCCCTTGGGTAGCCCCAACAATGAGCAGTTCTTC | CASTPLGSPNNEQFF
TRBJ1-5 | . | once | TRBV7-9 | 14 | TGTGCCAGCAGCTTTTCTACAGTAGATCAGCCCCAGCATTTT | CASSFSTVDQPQHF
TRBJ1-5 | . | once | TRBV6-5 | 13 | TGTGCCAGCAGACCGGCCGGTAATCAGCCCCAGCATTTT | CASRPAGNQPQHF
TRBJ1-1 | . | . | TRBV13 | 15 | TGTGCCAGCAGCCGCACTACAGGGCGTAACACTGAAGCTTTCTTT | CASSRTTGRNTEAFF
TRBJ2-7 | . | . | TRBV29-1 | 13 | TGCAGCGTATGGCCGGATGGGAGCTACGAGCAGTACTTC | CSVWPDGSYEQYF
TRBJ2-5 | TRBD1 | . | TRBV30 | 14 | TGTGCCTGGAGCCGACAGGGGTGGCAGGAGACCCAGTACTTC | CAWSRQGWQETQYF
TRBJ1-6 | TRBD1 | . | TRBV5-1 | 16 | TGCGCCAGCAGCACCTCCAGACAGGGTGGTAATTCACCCCTCCACTTT | CASSTSRQGGNSPLHF
TRBJ1-1 | TRBD1 | . | TRBV3-1 | 16 | TGTGCCAGCAGCCCAGCTTCGGGACAGGGAGGCACTGAAGCTTTCTTT | CASSPASGQGGTEAFF
TRBJ2-2 | . | . | TRBV4-1 | 13 | TGCGCCAGCAGCCAAGAGCGCACCGGGGAGCTGTTTTTT | CASSQERTGELFF
TRBJ2-1 | . | . | TRBV4-3 | 15 | TGCGCCAGCAGCCAAGATGGACTCAGGCTCAATGAGCAGTTCTTC | CASSQDGLRLNEQFF
TRBJ2-2 | . | once | TRBV6-2/TRBV6-3 | 13 | TGTGCCACTGAAGATGCGAACACCGGGGAGCTGTTTTTT | CATEDANTGELFF
TRBJ2-2 | . | . | TRBV7-3 | 14 | TGTGCCAGCAGCTTGCGGCGGAACACCGGGGAGCTGTTTTTT | CASSLRRNTGELFF
TRBJ2-5 | TRBD2 | . | TRBV2 | 13 | TGTGCCAGCAAGCGGGGGGCCCAAGAGACCCAGTACTTC | CASKRGAQETQYF
TRBJ1-1 | . | . | TRBV7-2 | 14 | TGTGCCAGCAGCTTAGTTCCAGGAAACACTGAAGCTTTCTTT | CASSLVPGNTEAFF
TRBJ2-1 | . | . | TRBV2 | 13 | TGTGCCAGCATTGAAGGGGGGGGTAATGAGCAGTTCTTC | CASIEGGGNEQFF
TRBJ2-3 | . | . | TRBV3-1 | 15 | TGTGCCAGCAGCTTATCTAGCGGACAGCCAGATACGCAGTATTTT | CASSLSSGQPDTQYF
TRBJ2-1 | . | . | TRBV27 | 13 | TGTGCCAGCAGTTTATCGGAAGAATTCGAGCAGTTCTTC | CASSLSEEFEQFF
TRBJ2-5 | . | . | TRBV11-3 | 17 | TGTGCCAGCAGCTTAGGTGTTACAGGGAGGTCTGAAGAGACCCAGTACTTC | CASSLGVTGRSEETQYF
TRBJ2-2 | TRBD2 | . | TRBV2 | 15 | TGTGCCAGCAGTGATCTCGCGGGGGGGACCGGGGAGCTGTTTTTT | CASSDLAGGTGELFF
TRBJ2-6 | . | . | TRBV7-2 | 16 | TGTGCCACTCCACGGACGCCCTCCTCTGGGGCCAACGTCCTGACTTTC | CATPRTPSSGANVLTF
TRBJ2-1 | . | once | TRBV6-2/TRBV6-3 | 14 | TGTGCCAGCACCCTTACTGGGGAGCACAATGAGCAGTTCTTC | CASTLTGEHNEQFF
TRBJ1-2 | . | . | TRBV6-5 | 14 | TGTGCCAGCAGTTTCAGCATTTCCAACTATGGCTACACCTTC | CASSFSISNYGYTF
TRBJ2-6 | TRBD1 | . | TRBV3-1 | 17 | TGTGCCAGCAGCCTCGACAGGGGGTACTCTGGGGCCAACGTCCTGACTTTC | CASSLDRGYSGANVLTF
TRBJ2-1 | TRBD2 | . | TRBV27 | 14 | TGTGCCAGCAGTGTAGCGGGAAGGGACAATGAGCAGTTCTTC | CASSVAGRDNEQFF
TRBJ1-1 | TRBD1 | . | TRBV5-1 | 16 | TGCGCCAGCAGCCGGGTGGGACAGGGGTTGAACACTGAAGCTTTCTTT | CASSRVGQGLNTEAFF
TRBJ2-1 | . | . | TRBV30 | 12 | TGTGCCTGGAGTCCGGGCCTTAATGAGCAGTTCTTC | CAWSPGLNEQFF
TRBJ1-1 | TRBD1 | . | TRBV27 | 14 | TGTGCCAGCAACCGACAGGGTCCGAACACTGAAGCTTTCTTT | CASNRQGPNTEAFF
TRBJ1-4 | TRBD1 | . | TRBV6-1 | 15 | TGTGCCAGCGGCGGGACAGGGGATAGAGGTGAAAAACTGTTTTTT | CASGGTGDRGEKLFF
TRBJ1-2 | . | . | TRBV5-1 | 15 | TGCGCCAGCAGCTTAGGTCAGGGGAAGAACTATGGCTACACCTTC | CASSLGQGKNYGYTF
TRBJ2-1 | TRBD2 | . | TRBV15 | 12 | TGTGCATTGGGAGGGATTGGTAATGAGCAGTTCTTC | CALGGIGNEQFF
TRBJ2-1 | . | . | TRBV12-5 | 12 | TGTGCTAGTGGTTTGCTACCCACGGAGCAGTTCTTC | CASGLLPTEQFF
TRBJ2-5 | . | . | TRBV29-1 | 12 | TGCAGCGCCGGGGAGGCGGGAGAGACCCAGTACTTC | CSAGEAGETQYF
TRBJ2-3 | TRBD2 | . | TRBV7-9 | 18 | TGTGCCAGCAGCTTAGTCCTCGGACTAGCGGATAGCACAGATACGCAGTATTTT | CASSLVLGLADSTDTQYF
TRBJ2-1 | . | . | TRBV20-1 | 12 | TGCAGTGCTAGGGCAGGGGACAATGAGCAGTTCTTC | CSARAGDNEQFF
TRBJ1-5 | . | . | TRBV7-9 | 15 | TGTGCCAGCAGCTTCGACTCCCCATGGGATCAGCCCCAGCATTTT | CASSFDSPWDQPQHF
TRBJ2-2 | TRBD1 | . | TRBV19 | 15 | TGTGCCAGTCTGAGGGACAGGGGGAACACCGGGGAGCTGTTTTTT | CASLRDRGNTGELFF
TRBJ2-2 | . | few | TRBV6-1 | 13 | TGTGCCAGCAGTGACAGGGAGGCCGGGGAGCTGTTTTTT | CASSDREAGELFF